The clone carrying this T cell receptor (beta chain) has at least ten counts. Its specificity is not known. V gave up 4 bases and J gave up 9 bases, with 19 bases separating them. Germline values: CDR1 LGHDT, CDR2 YNNKEL (reference sequence). The CDR3 consists of 15 residues. The sample is drawn from a study of T-cell reconstitution after alpha-beta-depleted transplantation in children. Findings and limits, study-wide: Hyperexpanded clones declined; after one year, newly produced T cells mostly supplied diversity.

Construction of the TCRbeta library involved unique molecular identifiers. MiXCR was run by TCRdb on the PCR reads, yielding one entry per CDR3 protein. The sample has around 180,000 distinct CDR3 sequences; over 8.5% are singletons. The origin of this receptor is a boy between 2 and 10 years old with acute myeloid leukemia, due to receive a stem cell transplant. The V and J genes are TRBV3-1 and TRBJ2-1; tentatively, D is TRBD2 (5 bases). The input for sequencing was PBMCs, taken before TCRalphabeta/CD19-depleted stem cell transplant. The CDR3 region is CASSLSFRGMGEQFF. CDR3 DNA sequence: TGTGCCAGCAGCCTCTCCTTCCGGGGAATGGGTGAGCAGTTCTTC.